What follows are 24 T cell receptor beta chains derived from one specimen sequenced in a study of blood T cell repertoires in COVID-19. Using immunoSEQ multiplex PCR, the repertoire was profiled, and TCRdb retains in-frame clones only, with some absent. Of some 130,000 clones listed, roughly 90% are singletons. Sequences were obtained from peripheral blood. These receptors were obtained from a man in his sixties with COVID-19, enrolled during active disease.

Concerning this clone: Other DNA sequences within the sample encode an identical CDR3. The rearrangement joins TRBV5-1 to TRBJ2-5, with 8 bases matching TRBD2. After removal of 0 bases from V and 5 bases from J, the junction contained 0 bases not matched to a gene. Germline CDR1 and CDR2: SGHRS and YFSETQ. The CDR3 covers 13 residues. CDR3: CASSLGGGETQYF. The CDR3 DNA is TGCGCCAGCAGCTTGGGCGGGGGGGAGACCCAGTACTTC.

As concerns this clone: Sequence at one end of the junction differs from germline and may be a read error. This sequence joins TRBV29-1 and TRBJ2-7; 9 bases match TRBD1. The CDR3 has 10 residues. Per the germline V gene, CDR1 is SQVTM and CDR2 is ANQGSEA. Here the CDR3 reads CSAGDREQDF. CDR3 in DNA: TGCAGCGCCGGGGACAGGGAACAGGACTTC.

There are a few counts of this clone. The DNA for the CDR3 is TGTGCCAGCAGTCCCCGGACAGGGCGAGGCACTGAAGCTTTCTTT. As protein: CASSPRTGRGTEAFF. This chain joins TRBV28 and TRBJ1-1; 8 nucleotides line up with TRBD1. Germline lookup yields CDR1 MDHEN and CDR2 SYDVKM. This CDR3 is 15 amino acids long. V gave up 5 bases and J gave up 4 bases; unmatched junction bases: 9.

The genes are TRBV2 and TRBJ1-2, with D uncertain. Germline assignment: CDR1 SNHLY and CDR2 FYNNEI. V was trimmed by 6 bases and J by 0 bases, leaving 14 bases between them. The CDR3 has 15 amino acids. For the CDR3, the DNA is TGTGCCAGCAGCCGGGATCAGAGAGCTAACTATGGCTACACCTTC. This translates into CASSRDQRANYGYTF.

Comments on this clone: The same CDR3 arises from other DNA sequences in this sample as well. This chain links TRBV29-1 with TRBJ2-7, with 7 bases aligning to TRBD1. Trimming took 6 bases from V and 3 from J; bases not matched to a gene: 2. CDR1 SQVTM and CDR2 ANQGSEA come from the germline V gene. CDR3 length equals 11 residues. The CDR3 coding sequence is TGCAGCGTGGGGGACAGCTACGAGCAGTACTTC. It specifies CSVGDSYEQYF.

The DNA for the CDR3 is TGTGCCATCAGTGATGGCAGGGGGAACACTGAAGCTTTCTTT. Translated, it gives CAISDGRGNTEAFF. The rearrangement joins TRBV10-3 to TRBJ1-1; a possible D gene is TRBD1 (6 bases). The CDR3 has 14 amino acids. The V gene lost 3 bases and the J gene lost 1 base, with 9 bases spanning the gap. CDR1 and CDR2 from the germline V gene are ENHRY and SYGVKD.

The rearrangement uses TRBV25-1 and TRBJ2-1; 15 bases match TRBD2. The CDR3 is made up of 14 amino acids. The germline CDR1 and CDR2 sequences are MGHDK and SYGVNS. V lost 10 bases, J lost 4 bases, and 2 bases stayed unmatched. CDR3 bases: TGTGCCACCGGACTAGCGGGGGGGTACAATGAGCAGTTCTTC. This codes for CATGLAGGYNEQFF.

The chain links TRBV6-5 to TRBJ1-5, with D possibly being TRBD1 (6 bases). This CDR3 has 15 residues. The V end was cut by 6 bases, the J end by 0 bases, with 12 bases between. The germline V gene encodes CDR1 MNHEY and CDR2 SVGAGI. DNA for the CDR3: TGTGCCAGCAGGAATAGAGGGGGTAGCAATCAGCCCCAGCATTTT. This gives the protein CASRNRGGSNQPQHF.

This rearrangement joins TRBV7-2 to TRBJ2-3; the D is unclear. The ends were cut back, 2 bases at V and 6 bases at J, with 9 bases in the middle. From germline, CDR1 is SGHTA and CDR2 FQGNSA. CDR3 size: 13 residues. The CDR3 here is CASSLQNMDTQYF. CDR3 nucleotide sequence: TGTGCCAGCAGCTTACAGAATATGGATACGCAGTATTTT.

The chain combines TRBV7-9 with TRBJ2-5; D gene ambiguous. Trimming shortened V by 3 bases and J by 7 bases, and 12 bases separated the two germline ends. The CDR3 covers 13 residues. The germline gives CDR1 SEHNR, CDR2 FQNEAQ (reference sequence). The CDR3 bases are TGTGCCAGCAGCTTTGCCGGGTCCGGGACCCAGTACTTC. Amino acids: CASSFAGSGTQYF.

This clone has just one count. This CDR3 reads CASSAGTALGRVNYNEQFF. Here the CDR3 DNA reads TGTGCCAGCAGTGCCGGGACAGCGCTCGGCAGGGTTAATTACAATGAGCAGTTCTTC. The rearrangement uses TRBV6-4 and TRBJ2-1, with 7 bases matching TRBD1. Germline V gene data show CDR1 as MRHNA and CDR2 as SNTAGT. The J segment lost 4 bases and the V segment lost 4 bases, leaving 19 bases of the junction unmatched. The CDR3 is 19 residues long.

The CDR3 loop reads CASSFRESLYEQYF. For the CDR3, the DNA is TGTGCCAGCAGTTTCCGTGAAAGCCTTTACGAGCAGTACTTC. The chain is built from TRBV27 and TRBJ2-7; D is unclear. Germline V gene lookup returns CDR1 MNHEY and CDR2 SMNVEV (reference sequence). Trimming stripped 3 bases from V and 4 bases from J, with 13 bases between. The CDR3 loop spans 14 amino acids.

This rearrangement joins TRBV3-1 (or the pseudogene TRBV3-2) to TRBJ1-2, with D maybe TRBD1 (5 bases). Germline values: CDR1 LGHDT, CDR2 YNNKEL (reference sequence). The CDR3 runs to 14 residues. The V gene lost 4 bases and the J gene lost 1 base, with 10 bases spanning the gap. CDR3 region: CASSLGGDNYGYTF. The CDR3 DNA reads TGTGCCAGCAGCCTTGGGGGGGATAACTATGGCTACACCTTC.

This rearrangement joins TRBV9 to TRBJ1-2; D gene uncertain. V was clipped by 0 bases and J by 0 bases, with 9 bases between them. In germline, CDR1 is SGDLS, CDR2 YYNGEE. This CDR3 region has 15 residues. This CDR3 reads CASSVGRPSNYGYTF. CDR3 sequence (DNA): TGTGCCAGCAGCGTAGGGAGGCCCTCTAACTATGGCTACACCTTC.

In nucleotides, the CDR3 is TGTGCCAGCAGCCAAGAATTAGGCGGTACGCAGTATTTT. It is translated as CASSQELGGTQYF. The chain links TRBV14 to TRBJ2-3; unclear D gene. CDR1 SGHDN and CDR2 FVKESK come from the germline V gene. The ends were cut back, 0 bases at V and 8 bases at J, with 9 bases in the middle. CDR3 length: 13 residues.

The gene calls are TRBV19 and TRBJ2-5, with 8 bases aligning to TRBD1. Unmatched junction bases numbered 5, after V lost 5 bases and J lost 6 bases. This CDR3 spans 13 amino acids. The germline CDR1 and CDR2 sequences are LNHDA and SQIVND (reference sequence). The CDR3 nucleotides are TGTGCCAGTAGTGTTGACAGGGGAAAGACCCAGTACTTC. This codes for CASSVDRGKTQYF. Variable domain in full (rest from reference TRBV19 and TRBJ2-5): DGGITQSPKYLFRKEGQNVTLSCEQNLNHDAMYWYRQDPGQGLRLIYYSQIVNDFQKGDIAEGYSVSREKKESFPLTVTSAQKNPTAFYLCASSVDRGKTQYFGPGTRLLVL.

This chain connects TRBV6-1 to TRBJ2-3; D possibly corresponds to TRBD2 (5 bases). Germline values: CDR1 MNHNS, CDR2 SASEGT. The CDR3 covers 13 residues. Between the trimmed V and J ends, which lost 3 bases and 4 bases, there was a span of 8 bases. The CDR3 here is CASSEVGADTQYF. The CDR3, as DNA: TGTGCCAGCAGTGAGGTCGGGGCAGATACGCAGTATTTT.

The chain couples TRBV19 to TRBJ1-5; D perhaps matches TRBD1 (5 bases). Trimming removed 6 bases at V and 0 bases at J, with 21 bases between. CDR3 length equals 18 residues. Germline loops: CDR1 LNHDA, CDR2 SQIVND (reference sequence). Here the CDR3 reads CASSSPLETAISNQPQHF. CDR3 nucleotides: TGTGCCAGTAGCTCGCCATTAGAGACAGCGATTAGCAATCAGCCCCAGCATTTT.

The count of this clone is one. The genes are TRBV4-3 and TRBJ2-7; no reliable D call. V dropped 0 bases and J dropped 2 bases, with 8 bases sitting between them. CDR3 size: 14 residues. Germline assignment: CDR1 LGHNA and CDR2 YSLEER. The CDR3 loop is CASSQEQFTYEQYF. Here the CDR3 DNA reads TGCGCCAGCAGCCAAGAACAGTTTACCTACGAGCAGTACTTC.

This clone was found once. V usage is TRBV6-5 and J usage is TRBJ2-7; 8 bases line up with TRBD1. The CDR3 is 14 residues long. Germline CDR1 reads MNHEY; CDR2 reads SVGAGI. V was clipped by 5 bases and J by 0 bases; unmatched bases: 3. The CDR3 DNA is TGTGCCAGCAGTCGGGACAGGAGCTCCTACGAGCAGTACTTC. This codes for CASSRDRSSYEQYF.

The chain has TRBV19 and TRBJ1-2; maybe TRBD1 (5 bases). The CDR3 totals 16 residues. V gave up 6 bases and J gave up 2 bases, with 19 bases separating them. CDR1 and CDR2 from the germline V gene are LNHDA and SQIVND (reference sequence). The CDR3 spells CASSDRQPLLNYGYTF. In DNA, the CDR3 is TGTGCCAGTAGCGATAGACAGCCCCTTCTAAACTATGGCTACACCTTC. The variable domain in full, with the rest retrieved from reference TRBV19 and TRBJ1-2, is DGGITQSPKYLFRKEGQNVTLSCEQNLNHDAMYWYRQDPGQGLRLIYYSQIVNDFQKGDIAEGYSVSREKKESFPLTVTSAQKNPTAFYLCASSDRQPLLNYGYTFGSGTRLTVV.

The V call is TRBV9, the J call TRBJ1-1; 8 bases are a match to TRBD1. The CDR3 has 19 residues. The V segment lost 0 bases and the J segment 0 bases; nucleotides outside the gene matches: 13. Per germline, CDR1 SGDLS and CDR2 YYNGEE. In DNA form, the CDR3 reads TGTGCCAGCAGCGTAGGGGGCTTGGGACAGGCTCTTTTGAACACTGAAGCTTTCTTT. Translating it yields CASSVGGLGQALLNTEAFF.

The CDR3 region is CAWQLPGYTEAFF. As DNA, the CDR3 is TGTGCCTGGCAACTTCCAGGTTACACTGAAGCTTTCTTT. This chain connects TRBV30 to TRBJ1-1, with D uncertain. CDR1 is GTSNPN, CDR2 SVGIG, per germline (reference sequence). V lost 5 bases, J lost 3 bases, and 13 bases lay in between. CDR3 length equals 13 residues.

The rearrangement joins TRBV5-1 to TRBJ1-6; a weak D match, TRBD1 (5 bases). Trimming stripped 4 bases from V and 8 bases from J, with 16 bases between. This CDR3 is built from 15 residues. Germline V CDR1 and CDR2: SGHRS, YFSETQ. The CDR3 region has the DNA TGCGCCAGCAGCACGAACTCAGTAGGGGATTCACCCCTCCACTTT. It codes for CASSTNSVGDSPLHF.